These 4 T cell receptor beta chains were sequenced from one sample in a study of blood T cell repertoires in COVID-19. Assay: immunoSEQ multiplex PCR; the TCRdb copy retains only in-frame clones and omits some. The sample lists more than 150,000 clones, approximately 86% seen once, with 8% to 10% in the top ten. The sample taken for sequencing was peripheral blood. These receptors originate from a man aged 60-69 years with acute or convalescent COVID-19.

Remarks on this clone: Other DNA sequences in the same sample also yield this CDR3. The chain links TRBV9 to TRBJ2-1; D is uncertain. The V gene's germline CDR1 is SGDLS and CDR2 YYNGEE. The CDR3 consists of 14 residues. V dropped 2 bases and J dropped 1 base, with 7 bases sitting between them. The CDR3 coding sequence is TGTGCCAGCAGCGTCCCAGATTCCTACAATGAGCAGTTCTTC. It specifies CASSVPDSYNEQFF.

CDR3 sequence reads: CASSRTSPGELFF. Here the CDR3 DNA reads TGTGCCAGCAGCCGGACTAGCCCCGGGGAGCTGTTTTTT. The J gene is TRBJ2-2, the V gene TRBV11-2; 8 nucleotides align to TRBD2. Germline CDR1 SGHAT, CDR2 FQNNGV. This CDR3 has 13 residues. The V segment lost 5 bases and the J segment 6 bases; nucleotides outside the gene matches: 2.

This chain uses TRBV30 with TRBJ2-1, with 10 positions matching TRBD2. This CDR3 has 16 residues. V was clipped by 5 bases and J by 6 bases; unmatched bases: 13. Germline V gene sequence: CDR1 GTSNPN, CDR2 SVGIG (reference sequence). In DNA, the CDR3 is TGTGCCTGGGACGGGCTAGCGGGAGCCCCCGGCAATGAGCAGTTCTTC. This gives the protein CAWDGLAGAPGNEQFF.

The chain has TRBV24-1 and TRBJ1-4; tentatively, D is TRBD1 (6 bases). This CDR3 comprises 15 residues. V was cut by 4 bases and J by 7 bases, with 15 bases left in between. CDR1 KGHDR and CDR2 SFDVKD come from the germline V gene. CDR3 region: CATSDHRDSGEKLFF. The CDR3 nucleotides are TGTGCCACCAGTGACCACAGGGATTCGGGTGAAAAACTGTTTTTT.